This TCR beta chain emerged from a study of T cell changes during pregnancy in multiple sclerosis. Trimming shortened V by 7 bases and J by 3 bases, and 9 bases separated the two germline ends. This CDR3 comprises 12 residues. The germline CDR1 and CDR2 sequences are LNHDA and SQIVND (reference sequence). Assay: immunoSEQ multiplex PCR; the TCRdb copy retains only in-frame clones and omits some. The sample has more than 90,000 clones, 85% to 95% seen once. The sequence was obtained from a female donor with multiple sclerosis, enrolled in a pregnancy study. The sequencing here drew on peripheral blood, taken after pregnancy. The V call is TRBV19, the J call TRBJ1-2, with D unclear. Here the CDR3 reads CASKALDYGYTF. In nucleotides, the CDR3 is TGTGCCAGTAAGGCCCTAGACTATGGCTACACCTTC.